This TCR beta chain comes out of a study of blood T cell repertoires in COVID-19. Looking at the study overall: The study drew acute and convalescent COVID-19 samples from the United States, Italy and Spain.

The table came from immunoSEQ multiplex PCR; TCRdb's copy has only in-frame clones and leaves some out. Of about 93,000 clones in the sample, approximately 87% were seen once. Trimming removed 5 bases from V and 5 bases from J, with 15 bases in between. The germline CDR1 and CDR2 sequences are SGHTA and FQGNSA. The CDR3 has 15 amino acids. This TCR was recovered from a human donor with active COVID-19. The donor label of this sample is uncertain. This sequence joins TRBV7-2 and TRBJ1-4; D unclear. Specimen: peripheral blood. This CDR3 is CASSPLPGSNEKLFF. The CDR3 DNA is TGTGCCAGCAGCCCGCTGCCGGGGTCCAATGAAAAACTGTTTTTT.